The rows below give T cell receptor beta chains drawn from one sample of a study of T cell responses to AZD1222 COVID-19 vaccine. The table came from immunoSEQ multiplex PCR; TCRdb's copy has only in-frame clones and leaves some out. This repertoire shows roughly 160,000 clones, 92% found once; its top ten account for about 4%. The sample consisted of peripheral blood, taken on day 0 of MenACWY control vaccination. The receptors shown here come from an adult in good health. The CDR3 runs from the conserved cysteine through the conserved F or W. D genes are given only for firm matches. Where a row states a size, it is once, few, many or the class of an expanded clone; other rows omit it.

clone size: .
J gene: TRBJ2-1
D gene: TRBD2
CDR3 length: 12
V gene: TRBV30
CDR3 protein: CAWRLLAGGKFF
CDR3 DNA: TGTGCCTGGAGGTTACTAGCGGGGGGGAAGTTCTTC

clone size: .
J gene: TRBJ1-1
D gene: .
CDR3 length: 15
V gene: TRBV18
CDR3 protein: CASSPLDSMNTEAFF
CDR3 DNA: TGTGCCAGCTCACCCCTGGACAGCATGAACACTGAAGCTTTCTTT

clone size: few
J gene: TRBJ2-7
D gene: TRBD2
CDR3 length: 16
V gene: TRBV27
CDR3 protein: CASSLISGSPYHEQYF
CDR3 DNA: TGTGCCAGCAGTTTAATTAGCGGGAGCCCTTATCACGAGCAGTACTTC

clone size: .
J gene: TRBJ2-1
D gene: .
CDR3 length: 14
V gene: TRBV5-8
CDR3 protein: CASSLATGLGEQFF
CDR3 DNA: TGTGCCAGCAGCTTGGCTACAGGGTTGGGTGAGCAGTTCTTC

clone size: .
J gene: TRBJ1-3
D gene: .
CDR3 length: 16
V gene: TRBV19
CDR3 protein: CASSGNRRLTGNTIYF
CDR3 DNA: TGTGCCAGTAGTGGAAACAGGAGACTGACTGGAAACACCATATATTTT

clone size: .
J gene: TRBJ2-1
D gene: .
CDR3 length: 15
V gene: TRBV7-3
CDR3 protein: CASSTLGNRDNEQFF
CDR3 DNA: TGTGCCAGCAGCACCCTGGGCAACAGGGACAATGAGCAGTTCTTC

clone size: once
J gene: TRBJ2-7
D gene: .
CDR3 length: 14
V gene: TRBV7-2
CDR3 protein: CASSRDGFSYEQYF
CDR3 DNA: TGTGCCAGCAGCCGGGACGGCTTCTCCTACGAGCAGTACTTC

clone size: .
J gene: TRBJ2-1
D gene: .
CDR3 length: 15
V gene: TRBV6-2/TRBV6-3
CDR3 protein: CASSYSLESYNEQFF
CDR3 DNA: TGTGCCAGCAGTTACTCGCTCGAATCCTACAATGAGCAGTTCTTC

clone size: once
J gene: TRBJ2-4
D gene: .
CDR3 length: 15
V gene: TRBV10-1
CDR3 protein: CASSESIGQQNIQYF
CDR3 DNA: TGCGCCAGCAGTGAGTCGATCGGACAGCAAAACATTCAGTACTTC

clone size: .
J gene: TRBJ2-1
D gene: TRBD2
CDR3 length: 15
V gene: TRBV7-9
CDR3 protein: CASSKAGGLGNEQFF
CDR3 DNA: TGTGCCAGCAGTAAAGCGGGAGGCCTAGGAAATGAGCAGTTCTTC

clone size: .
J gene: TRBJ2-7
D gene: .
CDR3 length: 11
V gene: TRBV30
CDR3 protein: CAWSRVLEQYF
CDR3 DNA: TGTGCCTGGAGTCGGGTCTTGGAGCAGTACTTC

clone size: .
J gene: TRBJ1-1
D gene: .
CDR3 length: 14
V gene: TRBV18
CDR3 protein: CASSPLPIGTEAFF
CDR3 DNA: TGTGCCAGCTCACCCCTACCGATCGGCACTGAAGCTTTCTTT

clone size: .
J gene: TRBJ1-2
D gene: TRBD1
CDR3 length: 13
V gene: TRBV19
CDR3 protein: CASSFGGGDGYTF
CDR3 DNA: TGTGCCAGTAGTTTTGGAGGGGGCGATGGCTACACCTTC

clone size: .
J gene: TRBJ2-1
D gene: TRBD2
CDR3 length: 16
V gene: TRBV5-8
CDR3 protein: CASSIRLAGSYNEQFF
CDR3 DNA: TGTGCCAGCAGCATACGACTAGCGGGGAGCTACAATGAGCAGTTCTTC

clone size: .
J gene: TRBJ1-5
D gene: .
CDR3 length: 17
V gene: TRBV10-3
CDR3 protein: CAISERGGANGNQPQHF
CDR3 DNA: TGTGCCATCAGTGAGAGGGGAGGGGCAAATGGCAATCAGCCCCAGCATTTT

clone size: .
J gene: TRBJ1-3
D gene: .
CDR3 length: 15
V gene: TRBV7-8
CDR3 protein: CASSLVAFSGNTIYF
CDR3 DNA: TGTGCCAGCAGCTTAGTTGCATTCTCTGGAAACACCATATATTTT

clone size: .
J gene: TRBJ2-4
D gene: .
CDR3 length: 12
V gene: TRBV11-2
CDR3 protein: CASRLAKNIQYF
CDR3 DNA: TGTGCCAGCAGACTAGCCAAAAACATTCAGTACTTC

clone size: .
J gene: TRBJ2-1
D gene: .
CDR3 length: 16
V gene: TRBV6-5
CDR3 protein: CASSYRYFSSYNEQFF
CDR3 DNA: TGTGCCAGCAGTTACAGGTACTTTAGCTCCTACAATGAGCAGTTCTTC

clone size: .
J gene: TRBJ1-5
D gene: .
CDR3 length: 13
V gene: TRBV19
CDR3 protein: CASSIVLDQPQHF
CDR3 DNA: TGTGCCAGTAGTATAGTACTAGATCAGCCCCAGCATTTT

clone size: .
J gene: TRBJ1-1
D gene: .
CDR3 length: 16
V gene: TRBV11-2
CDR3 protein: CASSLAWTAMNTEAFF
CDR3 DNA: TGTGCCAGCAGCTTAGCATGGACAGCCATGAACACTGAAGCTTTCTTT

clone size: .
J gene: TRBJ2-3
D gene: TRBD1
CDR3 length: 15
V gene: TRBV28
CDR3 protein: CASSRQGTSTDTQYF
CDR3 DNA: TGTGCCAGCAGTCGACAGGGGACTAGCACAGATACGCAGTATTTT

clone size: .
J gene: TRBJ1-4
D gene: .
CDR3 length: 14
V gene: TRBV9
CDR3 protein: CASSVDVLGEKLFF
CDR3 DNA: TGTGCCAGCAGCGTAGATGTGTTGGGTGAAAAACTGTTTTTT

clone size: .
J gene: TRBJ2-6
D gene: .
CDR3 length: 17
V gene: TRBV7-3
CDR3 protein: CASSRDSSRAGANVLTF
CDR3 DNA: TGTGCCAGCAGCCGGGACTCGTCAAGGGCGGGGGCCAACGTCCTGACTTTC

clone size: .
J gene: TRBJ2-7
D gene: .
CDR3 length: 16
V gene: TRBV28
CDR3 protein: CASSLRLVGVSYEQYF
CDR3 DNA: TGTGCCAGCAGTTTGCGGCTAGTCGGGGTCTCCTACGAGCAGTACTTC

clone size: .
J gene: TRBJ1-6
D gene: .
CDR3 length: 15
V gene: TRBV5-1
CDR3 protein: CASSLAGGEHSPLHF
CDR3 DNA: TGCGCCAGCAGCTTGGCCGGAGGGGAGCATTCACCCCTCCACTTT

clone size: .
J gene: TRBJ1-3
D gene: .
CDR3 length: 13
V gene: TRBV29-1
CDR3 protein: CSVGGASGNTIYF
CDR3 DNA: TGCAGCGTTGGAGGGGCTTCTGGAAACACCATATATTTT

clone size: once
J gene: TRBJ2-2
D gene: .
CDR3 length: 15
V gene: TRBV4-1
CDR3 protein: CASSYGLANTGELFF
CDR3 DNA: TGCGCCAGCAGCTATGGGCTCGCGAACACCGGGGAGCTGTTTTTT

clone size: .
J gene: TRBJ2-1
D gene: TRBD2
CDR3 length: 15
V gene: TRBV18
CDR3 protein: CASSEGLAGNYEQFF
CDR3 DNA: TGTGCCAGCTCAGAAGGACTAGCGGGAAACTATGAGCAGTTCTTC

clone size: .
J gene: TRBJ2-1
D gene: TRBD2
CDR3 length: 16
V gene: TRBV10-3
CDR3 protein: CAISLSSGGSYNEQFF
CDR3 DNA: TGTGCCATCTCCCTGTCTAGCGGGGGATCCTACAATGAGCAGTTCTTC

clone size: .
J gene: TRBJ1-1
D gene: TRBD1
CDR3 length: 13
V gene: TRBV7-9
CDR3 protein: CASSLQGGTEAFF
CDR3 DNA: TGTGCCAGCAGCTTACAGGGGGGGACTGAAGCTTTCTTT

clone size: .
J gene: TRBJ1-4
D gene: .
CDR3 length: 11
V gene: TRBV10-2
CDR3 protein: CASKLNEKLFF
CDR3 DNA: TGCGCCAGCAAGCTTAATGAAAAACTGTTTTTT

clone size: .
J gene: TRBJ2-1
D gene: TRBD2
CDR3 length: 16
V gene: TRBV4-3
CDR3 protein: CASSHASGSSYNEQFF
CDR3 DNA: TGCGCCAGCAGCCATGCTAGCGGGAGCTCCTACAATGAGCAGTTCTTC

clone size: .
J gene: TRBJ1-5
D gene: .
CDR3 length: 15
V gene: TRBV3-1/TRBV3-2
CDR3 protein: CASSQDTGGNQPQHF
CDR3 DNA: TGTGCCAGCAGCCAAGATACGGGTGGCAATCAGCCCCAGCATTTT

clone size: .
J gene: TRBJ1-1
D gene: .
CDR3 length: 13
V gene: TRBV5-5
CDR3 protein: CASSLVAGTEAFF
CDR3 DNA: TGTGCCAGCAGCTTGGTCGCGGGAACTGAAGCTTTCTTT

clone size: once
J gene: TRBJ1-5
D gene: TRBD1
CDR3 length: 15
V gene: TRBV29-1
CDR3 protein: CSVLTGQGANQPQHF
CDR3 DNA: TGCAGCGTTTTGACCGGACAGGGGGCAAATCAGCCCCAGCATTTT

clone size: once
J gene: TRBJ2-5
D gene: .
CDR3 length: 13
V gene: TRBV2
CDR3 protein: CASVELSVETQYF
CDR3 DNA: TGTGCCAGCGTTGAACTGTCGGTGGAGACCCAGTACTTC

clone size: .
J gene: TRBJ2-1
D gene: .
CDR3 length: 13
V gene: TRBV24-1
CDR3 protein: CATSDTDRNEQFF
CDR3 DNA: TGTGCCACCAGTGACACTGACCGGAATGAGCAGTTCTTC

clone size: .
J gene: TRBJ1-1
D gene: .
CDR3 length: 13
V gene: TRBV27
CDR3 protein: CASSLAGNTEAFF
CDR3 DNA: TGTGCCAGCAGTTTAGCCGGGAACACTGAAGCTTTCTTT

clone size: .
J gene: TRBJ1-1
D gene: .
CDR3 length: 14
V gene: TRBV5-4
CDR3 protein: CASSLDPGNTEAFF
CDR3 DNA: TGTGCCAGCAGCTTGGATCCTGGGAACACTGAAGCTTTCTTT

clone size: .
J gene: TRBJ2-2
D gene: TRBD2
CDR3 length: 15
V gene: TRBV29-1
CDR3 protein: CSVEGGRGRTGELFF
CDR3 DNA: TGCAGCGTTGAGGGCGGGAGGGGACGCACCGGGGAGCTGTTTTTT

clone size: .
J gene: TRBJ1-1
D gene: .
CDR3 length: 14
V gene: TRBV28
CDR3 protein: CASSRGRRNTEAFF
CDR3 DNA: TGTGCCAGCAGCCGGGGACGGCGGAACACTGAAGCTTTCTTT

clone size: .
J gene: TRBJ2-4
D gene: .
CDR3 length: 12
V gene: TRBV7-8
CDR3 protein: CASSRDKNIQYF
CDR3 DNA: TGTGCCAGCAGCCGGGACAAAAACATTCAGTACTTC

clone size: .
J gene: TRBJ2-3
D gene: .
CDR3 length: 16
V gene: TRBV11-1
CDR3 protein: CASSLGTAVAPDTQYF
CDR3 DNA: TGTGCCAGCAGCTTAGGGACGGCCGTCGCCCCAGATACGCAGTATTTT

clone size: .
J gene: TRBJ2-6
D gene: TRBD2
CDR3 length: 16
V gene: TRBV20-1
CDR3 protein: CSASVAGVSGANVLTF
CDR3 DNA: TGCAGTGCTAGTGTAGCGGGAGTATCTGGGGCCAACGTCCTGACTTTC

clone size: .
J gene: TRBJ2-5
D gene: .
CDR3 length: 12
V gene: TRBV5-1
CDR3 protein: CASSLSHETQYF
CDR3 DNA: TGCGCCAGCAGCTTATCCCACGAGACCCAGTACTTC

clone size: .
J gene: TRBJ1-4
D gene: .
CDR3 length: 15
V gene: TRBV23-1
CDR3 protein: CASSQLGHFSEKLFF
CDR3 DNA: TGCGCCAGCAGTCAATTGGGGCACTTTTCTGAAAAACTGTTTTTT

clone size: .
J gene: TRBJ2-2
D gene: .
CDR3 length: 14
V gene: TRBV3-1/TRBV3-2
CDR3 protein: CASSHGLGTGELFF
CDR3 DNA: TGTGCCAGCAGCCACGGACTTGGCACCGGGGAGCTGTTTTTT

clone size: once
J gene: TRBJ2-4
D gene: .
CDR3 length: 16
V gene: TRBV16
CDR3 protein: CASSQSPFGAKNIQYF
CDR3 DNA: TGTGCCAGCAGCCAATCCCCTTTCGGGGCCAAAAACATTCAGTACTTC

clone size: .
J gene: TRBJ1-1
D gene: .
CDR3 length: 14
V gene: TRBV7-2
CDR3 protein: CASSPGRTNTEAFF
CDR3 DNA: TGTGCCAGCAGTCCCGGACGGACGAACACTGAAGCTTTCTTT

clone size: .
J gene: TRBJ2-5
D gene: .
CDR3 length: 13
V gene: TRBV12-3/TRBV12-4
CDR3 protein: CASSLSGVETQYF
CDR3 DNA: TGTGCCAGCAGTTTATCGGGTGTCGAGACCCAGTACTTC

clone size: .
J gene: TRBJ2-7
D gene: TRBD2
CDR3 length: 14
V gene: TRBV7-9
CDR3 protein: CASSLGTRLHEQYF
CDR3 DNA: TGTGCCAGCAGCTTAGGGACTAGGTTGCACGAGCAGTACTTC

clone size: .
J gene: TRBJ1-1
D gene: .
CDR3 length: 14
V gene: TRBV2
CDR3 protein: CASSEGGLNTEAFF
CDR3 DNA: TGTGCCAGCAGTGAAGGTGGTTTGAACACTGAAGCTTTCTTT

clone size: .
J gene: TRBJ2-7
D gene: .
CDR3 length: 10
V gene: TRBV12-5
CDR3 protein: CASGNYEQYF
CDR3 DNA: TGTGCTAGTGGGAACTACGAGCAGTACTTC

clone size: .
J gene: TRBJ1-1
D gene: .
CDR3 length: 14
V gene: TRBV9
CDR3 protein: CASSGQVGGTEAFF
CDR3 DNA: TGTGCCAGCAGCGGACAGGTGGGGGGCACTGAAGCTTTCTTT